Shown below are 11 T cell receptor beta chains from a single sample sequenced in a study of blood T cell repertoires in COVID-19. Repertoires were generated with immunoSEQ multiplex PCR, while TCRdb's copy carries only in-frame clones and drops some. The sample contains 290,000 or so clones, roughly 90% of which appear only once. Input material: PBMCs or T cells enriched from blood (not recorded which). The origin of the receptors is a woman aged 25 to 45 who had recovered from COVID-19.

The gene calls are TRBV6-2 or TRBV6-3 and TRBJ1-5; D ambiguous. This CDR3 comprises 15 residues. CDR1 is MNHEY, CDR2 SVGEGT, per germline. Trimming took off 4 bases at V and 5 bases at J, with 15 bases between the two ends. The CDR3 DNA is TGTGCCAGCAGTTTTGGAGGTTCGGGTTATCAGCCCCAGCATTTT. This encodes CASSFGGSGYQPQHF.

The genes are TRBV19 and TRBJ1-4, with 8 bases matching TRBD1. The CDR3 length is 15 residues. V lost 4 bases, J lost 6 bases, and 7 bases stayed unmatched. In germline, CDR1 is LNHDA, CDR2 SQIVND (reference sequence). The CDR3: CASSTDRDPHEKLFF. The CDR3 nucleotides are TGTGCCAGTAGTACGGACAGGGACCCTCATGAAAAACTGTTTTTT. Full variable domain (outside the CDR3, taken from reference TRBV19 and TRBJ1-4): DGGITQSPKYLFRKEGQNVTLSCEQNLNHDAMYWYRQDPGQGLRLIYYSQIVNDFQKGDIAEGYSVSREKKESFPLTVTSAQKNPTAFYLCASSTDRDPHEKLFFGSGTQLSVL.

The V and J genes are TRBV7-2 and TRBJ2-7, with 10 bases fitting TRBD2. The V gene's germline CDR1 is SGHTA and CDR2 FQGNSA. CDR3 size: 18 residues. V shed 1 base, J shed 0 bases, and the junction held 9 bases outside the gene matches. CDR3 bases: TGTGCCAGCAGCTTAGAATGGACTAGCGGTCTTGCCTCCTACGAGCAGTACTTC. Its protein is CASSLEWTSGLASYEQYF.

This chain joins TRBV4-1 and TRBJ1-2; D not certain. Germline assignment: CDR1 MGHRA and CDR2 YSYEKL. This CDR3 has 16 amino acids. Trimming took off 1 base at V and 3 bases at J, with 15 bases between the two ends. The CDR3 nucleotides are TGCGCCAGCAGCCAAGCTCCGATCTCGTCAGACTATGGCTACACCTTC. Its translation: CASSQAPISSDYGYTF.

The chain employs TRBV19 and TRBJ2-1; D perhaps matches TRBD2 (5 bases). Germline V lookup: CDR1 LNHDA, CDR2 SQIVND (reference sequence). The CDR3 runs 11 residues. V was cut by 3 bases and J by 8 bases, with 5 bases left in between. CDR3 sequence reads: CASSMGDEQFF. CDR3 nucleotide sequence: TGTGCCAGTAGTATGGGAGATGAGCAGTTCTTC.

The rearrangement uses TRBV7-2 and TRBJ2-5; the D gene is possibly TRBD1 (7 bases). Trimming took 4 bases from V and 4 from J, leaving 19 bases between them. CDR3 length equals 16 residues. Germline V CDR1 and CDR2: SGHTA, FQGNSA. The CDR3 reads CASSSQTGRRVETQYF. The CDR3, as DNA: TGTGCCAGCAGCTCCCAGACAGGGAGGAGGGTAGAGACCCAGTACTTC.

This CDR3 is CATQRTGNTGELFF. Written as DNA, the CDR3 is TGTGCCACTCAGAGGACAGGTAACACCGGGGAGCTGTTTTTT. The chain combines TRBV24-1 with TRBJ2-2, with 7 bases aligning to TRBD1. V shed 10 bases and J 2 bases; nucleotides not matched to a gene: 6. CDR1 KGHDR and CDR2 SFDVKD come from the germline V gene. This CDR3 spans 14 amino acids.

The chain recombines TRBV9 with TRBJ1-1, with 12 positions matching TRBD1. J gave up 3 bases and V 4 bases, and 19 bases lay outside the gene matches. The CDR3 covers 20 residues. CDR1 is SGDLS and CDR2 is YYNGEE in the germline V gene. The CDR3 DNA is TGTGCCAGCAGCCCCCGGGACAGGGGGCCACCCTCCGCCTCTTACACTGAAGCTTTCTTT. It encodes CASSPRDRGPPSASYTEAFF.

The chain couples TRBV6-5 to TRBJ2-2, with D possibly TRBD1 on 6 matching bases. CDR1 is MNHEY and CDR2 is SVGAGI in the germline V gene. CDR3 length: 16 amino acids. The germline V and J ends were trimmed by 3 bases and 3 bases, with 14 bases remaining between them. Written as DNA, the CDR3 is TGTGCCAGCAGTTATGCCGGGACAAAAGACACCGGGGAGCTGTTTTTT. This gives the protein CASSYAGTKDTGELFF.

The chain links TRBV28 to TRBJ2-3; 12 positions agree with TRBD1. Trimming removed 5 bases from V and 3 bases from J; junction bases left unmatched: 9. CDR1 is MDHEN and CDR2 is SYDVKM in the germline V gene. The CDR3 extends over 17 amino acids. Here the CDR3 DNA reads TGTGCCAGCAGTCAAACGGGGACAGGGGGCATGACAGATACGCAGTATTTT. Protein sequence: CASSQTGTGGMTDTQYF.

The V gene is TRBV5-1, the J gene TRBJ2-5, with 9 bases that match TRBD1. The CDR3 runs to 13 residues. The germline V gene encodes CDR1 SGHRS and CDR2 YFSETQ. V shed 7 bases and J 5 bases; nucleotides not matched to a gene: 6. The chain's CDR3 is CASAGTGTETQYF. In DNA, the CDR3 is TGCGCCAGCGCCGGGACAGGGACCGAGACCCAGTACTTC.